Each of the 15 T cell receptor beta chains below was sequenced from the same sample in a study of cytomegalovirus exposure and HLA in healthy donors. 60 Vbeta and 13 Jbeta primers were used in PCR. The repertoire was sequenced with immunoSEQ multiplex PCR; TCRdb's copy has only in-frame clones and lacks some. The sample holds 150,000 to 200,000 clones, 75% to 85% seen once. The sequenced sample consisted of PBMCs. All receptors come from a man younger than 35 in good health and CMV-seronegative.

This sequence joins TRBV29-1 and TRBJ1-3; D is uncertain. The V end lost 6 bases, the J end lost 4 bases, and 7 bases lay between the germline ends. CDR1 is SQVTM and CDR2 is ANQGSEA in the germline V gene. The CDR3 loop spans 11 amino acids. CDR3 residues: CSVRSGNTIYF. The CDR3 DNA reads TGCAGCGTCAGGTCGGGAAACACCATATATTTT.

The genes are TRBV13 and TRBJ2-7, with TRBD2 matching 10 bases. This CDR3 is 17 amino acids long. Germline CDR1 reads PRHDT; CDR2 reads FYEKMQ (reference sequence). V was clipped by 5 bases and J by 5 bases; unmatched bases: 15. DNA of the CDR3: TGTGCCAGCAGCCGCAACTCCCTGAGCGGGAGGGTCCACGAGCAGTACTTC. This encodes CASSRNSLSGRVHEQYF.

The chain joins TRBV4-3 to TRBJ2-3; 11 positions agree with TRBD2. The V and J ends lost 0 bases and 10 bases, in that order; junction bases with no gene match: 12. The germline V gene encodes CDR1 LGHNA and CDR2 YSLEER. This CDR3 contains 17 residues. This chain's CDR3 is CASSQERLAGGPGAQYF. As DNA, the CDR3 is TGCGCCAGCAGCCAAGAGAGGCTAGCGGGGGGCCCAGGTGCGCAGTATTTT.

The genes are TRBV7-9 and TRBJ1-1; D is unresolved. V was trimmed by 5 bases and J by 5 bases, leaving 9 bases between them. The CDR3 is 12 amino acids. Germline values: CDR1 SEHNR, CDR2 FQNEAQ (reference sequence). The CDR3 here is CASSPPVTEAFF. DNA for the CDR3: TGTGCCAGCAGCCCCCCGGTGACTGAAGCTTTCTTT.

The CDR3 here is CASSGLDGTVPYEQYF. In DNA form, the CDR3 reads TGTGCCAGCAGTGGACTAGATGGGACAGTCCCCTACGAGCAGTACTTC. The J gene is TRBJ2-7, the V gene TRBV2, with a tentative D call TRBD1 (7 bases). The length of the CDR3 is 16 residues. Germline lookup yields CDR1 SNHLY and CDR2 FYNNEI. V was trimmed by 4 bases and J by 2 bases, leaving 18 bases between them. Full variable domain (rest looked up from reference TRBV2 and TRBJ2-7): EPEVTQTPSHQVTQMGQEVILRCVPISNHLYFYWYRQILGQKVEFLVSFYNNEISEKSEIFDDQFSVERPDGSNFTLKIRSTKLEDSAMYFCASSGLDGTVPYEQYFGPGTRLTVT.

The chain uses TRBV4-1 and TRBJ2-5; perhaps TRBD2 as D (6 bases). The CDR3 spans 16 residues. Trimming pared 1 base from V and 5 bases from J, leaving 17 bases between. Germline lookup yields CDR1 MGHRA and CDR2 YSYEKL. The CDR3 reads CASSQAGAGRRETQYF. Written as DNA, the CDR3 is TGCGCCAGCAGCCAAGCGGGCGCGGGAAGGAGGGAGACCCAGTACTTC.

In this sample, this clone turned up a few times. This chain uses TRBV7-2 with TRBJ1-4, with a weak D call TRBD1 (6 bases). Germline V lookup: CDR1 SGHTA, CDR2 FQGNSA. CDR3 length equals 14 residues. Trimming left V 4 bases short and J 5 bases short, with 11 bases between. Here the CDR3 reads CASSSDGQNEKLFF. DNA for the CDR3: TGTGCCAGCAGCTCGGACGGACAGAATGAAAAACTGTTTTTT.

This clone turned up a few times. The chain joins TRBV6-4 to TRBJ1-5, with 8 bases fitting TRBD1. Germline V gene sequence: CDR1 MRHNA, CDR2 SNTAGT. With V trimmed by 2 bases and J by 1 base, 7 bases remained unmatched. The CDR3 runs 17 residues. The CDR3 protein is CASSDPRDRRSNQPQHF. The CDR3 DNA is TGTGCCAGCAGTGACCCCCGGGACAGGCGGAGCAATCAGCCCCAGCATTTT.

This chain connects TRBV5-1 to TRBJ2-3; 10 bases map to TRBD2. Germline CDR1 is SGHRS and CDR2 is YFSETQ. Unmatched junction bases numbered 8, after V lost 4 bases and J lost 0 bases. The CDR3 contains 17 residues. The CDR3 reads CASSSKREGRSTDTQYF. The CDR3 DNA reads TGCGCCAGCAGCAGCAAGCGGGAGGGCAGGAGCACAGATACGCAGTATTTT.

This clone was detected only once. The rearrangement joins TRBV11-2 to TRBJ2-7, with 9 bases that match TRBD2. The V gene's germline CDR1 is SGHAT and CDR2 FQNNGV. After removal of 5 bases from V and 5 bases from J, the junction contained 13 bases not matched to a gene. This CDR3 has 16 residues. CDR3 in amino acids: CASSTRGMGTSHEQYF. In DNA form, the CDR3 reads TGTGCCAGCAGCACAAGGGGGATGGGGACTAGCCACGAGCAGTACTTC. The entire variable domain, with the rest obtained from reference TRBV11-2 and TRBJ2-7, is as follows: EAGVAQSPRYKIIEKRQSVAFWCNPISGHATLYWYQQILGQGPKLLIQFQNNGVVDDSQLPKDRFSAERLKGVDSTLKIQPAKLEDSAVYLCASSTRGMGTSHEQYFGPGTRLTVT.

The chain has TRBV28 and TRBJ1-2, with 11 nucleotides matching TRBD1. Per the germline V gene, CDR1 is MDHEN and CDR2 is SYDVKM. V shed 5 bases, J shed 0 bases, and the junction held 8 bases outside the gene matches. This CDR3 comprises 17 residues. The CDR3 DNA reads TGTGCCAGCAGTCGGACAGGGGGCACCCAAACTAACTATGGCTACACCTTC. Residues: CASSRTGGTQTNYGYTF.

The chain recombines TRBV30 with TRBJ2-2; tentatively, D is TRBD2 (7 bases). The CDR3 consists of 17 residues. Germline CDR1 is GTSNPN and CDR2 is SVGIG (reference sequence). V lost 3 bases to trimming and J lost 2 bases, with 19 bases between them. Here the CDR3 DNA reads TGTGCCTGGAGGGCTGTGGGGGGGGCCTACAACACCGGGGAGCTGTTTTTT. The encoded protein is CAWRAVGGAYNTGELFF.

This clone was counted between two and nine times. The rearrangement joins TRBV7-2 to TRBJ2-1, with TRBD2 identical over 9 bases. J was trimmed by 7 bases and V by 5 bases; bases with no gene match: 9. Per the germline V gene, CDR1 is SGHTA and CDR2 is FQGNSA. CDR3 size: 15 residues. The CDR3 nucleotides are TGTGCCAGCAGCCGCCGCGCGGGAGGGGATAATGAGCAGTTCTTC. It codes for CASSRRAGGDNEQFF.

This sequence joins TRBV7-8 and TRBJ1-2; D remains ambiguous. The CDR3 length is 17 residues. V was cut by 2 bases and J by 0 bases, with 16 bases left in between. The V gene's germline CDR1 is SGHVS and CDR2 FQNEAQ. The CDR3 spells CASSLTSGVPANYGYTF. The CDR3 nucleotides are TGTGCCAGCAGCTTAACGTCGGGAGTACCAGCTAACTATGGCTACACCTTC. Full variable domain (missing parts from reference TRBV7-8 and TRBJ1-2): GAGVSQSPRYKVAKRGQDVALRCDPISGHVSLFWYQQALGQGPEFLTYFQNEAQLDKSGLPSDRFFAERPEGSVSTLKIQRTQQEDSAVYLCASSLTSGVPANYGYTFGSGTRLTVV.

This clone was seen ten or more times. The chain employs TRBV6-5 and TRBJ1-1; 8 positions agree with TRBD1. The trim removed 8 bases at V and 10 bases at J, leaving 12 bases unmatched. This CDR3 has 13 residues. CDR1 is MNHEY, CDR2 SVGAGI, per germline. The CDR3 sequence is CASHSPDRARAFF. The CDR3 DNA reads TGTGCCAGCCATTCTCCGGACAGGGCGAGAGCTTTCTTT.